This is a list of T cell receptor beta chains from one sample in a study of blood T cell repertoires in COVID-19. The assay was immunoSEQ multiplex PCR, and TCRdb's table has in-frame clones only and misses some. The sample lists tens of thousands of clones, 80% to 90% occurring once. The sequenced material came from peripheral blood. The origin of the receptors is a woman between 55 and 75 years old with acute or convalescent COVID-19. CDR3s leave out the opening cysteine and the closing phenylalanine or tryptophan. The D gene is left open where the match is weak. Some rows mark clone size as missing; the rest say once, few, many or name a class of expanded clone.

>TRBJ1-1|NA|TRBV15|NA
ATSRRGNTEAF
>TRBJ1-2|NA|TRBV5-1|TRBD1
ASSSTTGQGHGYT
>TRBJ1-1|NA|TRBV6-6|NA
ASSYSGWTEAF
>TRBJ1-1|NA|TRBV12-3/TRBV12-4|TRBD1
ASSGQGYTEAF
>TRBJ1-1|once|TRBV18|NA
ASSQDIGNTEAF
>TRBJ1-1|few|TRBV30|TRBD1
AWSVQGALGTEAF
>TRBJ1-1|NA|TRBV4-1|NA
ASSQGGTWAQAF
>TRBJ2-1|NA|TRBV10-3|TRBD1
AIMNPTGGSDNEQF
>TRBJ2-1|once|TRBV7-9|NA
ASSFFSGQPEQF
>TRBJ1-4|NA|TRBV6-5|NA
ASRTETGKLF
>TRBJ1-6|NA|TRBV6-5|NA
ASSYSTPNSPLH
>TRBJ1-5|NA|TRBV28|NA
ASSLGAFGNQPQH
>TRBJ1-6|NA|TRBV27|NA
ASSLDRRISPLH
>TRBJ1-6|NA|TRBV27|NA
ASSPPGHYNSPLH
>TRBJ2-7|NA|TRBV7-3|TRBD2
ASSPAGGPGEQY
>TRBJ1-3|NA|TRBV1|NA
TSSQDRGGPLSGNTIY
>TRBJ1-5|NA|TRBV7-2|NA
ASSLADSNQPQH
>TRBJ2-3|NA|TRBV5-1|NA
ASSLPGSGTDTQY
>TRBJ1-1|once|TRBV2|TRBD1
ASRRGQLNTEAF
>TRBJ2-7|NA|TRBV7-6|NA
ASSLTPYEQY
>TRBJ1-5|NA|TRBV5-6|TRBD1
ASSLTTGAEGNQPQH
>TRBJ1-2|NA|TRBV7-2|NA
ASSVNPGTNYGYT
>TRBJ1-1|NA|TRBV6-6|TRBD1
ASSYRYRGSDTEAF
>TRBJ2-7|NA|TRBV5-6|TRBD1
ASSLESTGEY
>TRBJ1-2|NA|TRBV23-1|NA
ASSQIGRVDGQGRDYGYT
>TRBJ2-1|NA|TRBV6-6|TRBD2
ASSSRTSGRELEQF
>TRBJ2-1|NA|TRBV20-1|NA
SASRSDPRLNEQF
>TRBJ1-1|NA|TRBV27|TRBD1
ASSSRGPNTEAF
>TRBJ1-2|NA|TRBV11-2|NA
ASSRSQQREYGYT